This T cell receptor (beta chain) was profiled in a study of T cells in Graves' hyperthyroidism and ophthalmopathy. Clinical symptoms, serum thyroxine, TRAb, thyroid ultrasound and orbital computed tomography established diagnosis. RNA transcripts provided the source from which TCR beta CDR3 regions were amplified. TCR CDR3 underwent first-round RT-PCR with the HTBI primer set. TCRdb used MiXCR to reprocess the multiplex PCR reads, holding one entry per CDR3 protein. The sample holds roughly 710,000 distinct CDR3 sequences, 35% seen once. Looked up from germline, CDR1 is SNHLY and CDR2 is FYNNEI. Trimming pared 5 bases from V and 8 bases from J, leaving 15 bases between. This CDR3 contains 13 residues.

This receptor was taken from a woman in her forties with Graves' hyperthyroidism. Sequenced material: blood. The rearrangement joins TRBV2 to TRBJ1-2; no clear D gene. The CDR3, as DNA: TGTGCCAGCAGTCACCGGGCCACGGGGGGCTACACCTTC. Translation gives CASSHRATGGYTF.